The T cell receptor beta chain described here comes from a study of neurological immune-mediated disorders. Unsorted libraries were prepared from 2 million PBMCs that had been stored at -80 C. Using its own MiXCR run on the 5' RACE reads, TCRdb lists one record per CDR3 protein. The sample shows approximately 87,000 distinct CDR3 sequences, roughly 13% of them seen only once. This receptor was taken from a woman in her forties or fifties in good health. The material sequenced was PBMCs.

The CDR3 spells CASSLSGAVYEQYF. CDR3 DNA: TGTGCCAGCAGTTTATCGGGGGCTGTCTACGAGCAGTACTTC. The chain is built from TRBV12-3 or TRBV12-4 and TRBJ2-7, with D possibly being TRBD1 or TRBD2 (6 bases each). The V end lost 2 bases, the J end lost 3 bases, and 11 bases lay between the germline ends. The CDR3 loop spans 14 amino acids.